This entry features one T cell receptor beta chain sequence. The data were obtained in a study of blood T cell repertoires in COVID-19. Study at large: The United States, Italy and Spain supplied acute and convalescent COVID-19 samples. PBMCs, B-cell-depleted T cells, or T cells provided the cDNA or gDNA that made up the material.

Per the original data handling: By means of reference gene primer amplification, nucleated cell counts were estimated. Libraries were prepared by immunoSEQ multiplex PCR; TCRdb keeps only in-frame clonotypes and omits some of them. The V and J calls and clone size come from that table; D and trimming were worked out from the DNA. The sample lists about 130,000 clones; approximately 83% were seen once. This CDR3 spans 15 amino acids. Germline CDR1 reads WSHSY; CDR2 reads SAAADI. V dropped 6 bases and J dropped 5; count of bases not matched to a gene: 6. The J gene is TRBJ2-1, the V gene TRBV10-2; 11 positions match TRBD2. Sequencing was performed on peripheral blood. The clonotype was recovered from a man aged 60 to 75 with acute or convalescent COVID-19. CDR3 loop: CASSYGTSGDNEQFF. Written as DNA, the CDR3 is TGCGCCAGCAGCTACGGGACTAGCGGAGACAATGAGCAGTTCTTC.